This note documents a single T cell receptor (beta chain) sequence. V was trimmed by 6 bases and J by 2 bases, leaving 18 bases between them. This CDR3 has 15 residues. Germline V gives CDR1 DFQATT, CDR2 SNEGSKA (reference sequence). Together with a sample-barcoded 5' primer, a J-beta primer mix was included in a second PCR lasting 7 to 11 cycles. TCRdb re-derived calls from the 5' RACE reads in MiXCR, one entry per CDR3 protein. Of some 710,000 distinct CDR3 sequences in the sample, around 45% were seen once. The record originates from a study of blood T cells in healthy people across ages. The origin of this receptor is an elderly man in good health. The chain employs TRBV20-1 and TRBJ2-3; tentatively, D is TRBD1 or TRBD2 (5 bases each). The sequenced sample was blood. In DNA, the CDR3 is TGCAGTGCCAAAAGCCGGGGCTACACCACAGATACGCAGTATTTT. Its translation is CSAKSRGYTTDTQYF.